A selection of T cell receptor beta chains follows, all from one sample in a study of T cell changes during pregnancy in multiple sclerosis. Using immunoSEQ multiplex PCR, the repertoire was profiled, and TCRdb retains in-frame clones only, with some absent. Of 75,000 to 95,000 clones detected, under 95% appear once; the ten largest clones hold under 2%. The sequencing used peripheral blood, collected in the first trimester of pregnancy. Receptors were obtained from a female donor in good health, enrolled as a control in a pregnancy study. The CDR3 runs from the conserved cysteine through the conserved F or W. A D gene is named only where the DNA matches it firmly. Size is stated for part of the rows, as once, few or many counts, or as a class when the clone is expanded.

CDR3 protein: CASSSWTGVTYGYTF; CDR3 DNA: TGTGCCAGCAGCTCCTGGACAGGGGTAACCTATGGCTACACCTTC; clone size: few; D gene: TRBD1; J gene: TRBJ1-2; V gene: TRBV5-4
CDR3 protein: CASSRTTAWNTEAFF; CDR3 DNA: TGTGCCAGCAGCCGGACTACCGCCTGGAACACTGAAGCTTTCTTT; clone size: -; D gene: -; J gene: TRBJ1-1; V gene: TRBV28
CDR3 protein: CASSQDPRGGFLYNEQFF; CDR3 DNA: TGCGCCAGCAGCCAAGATCCCAGGGGAGGGTTTCTTTATAATGAGCAGTTCTTC; clone size: -; D gene: -; J gene: TRBJ2-1; V gene: TRBV4-1
CDR3 protein: CASSPRGDSQYNEQFF; CDR3 DNA: TGCGCCAGCAGCCCCCGAGGCGATTCTCAATACAATGAGCAGTTCTTC; clone size: once; D gene: -; J gene: TRBJ2-1; V gene: TRBV4-3
CDR3 protein: CATKLTVDTEAFF; CDR3 DNA: TGTGCCACCAAATTGACAGTGGACACTGAAGCTTTCTTT; clone size: -; D gene: -; J gene: TRBJ1-1; V gene: TRBV6-5
CDR3 protein: CASSLSRDSLNTEAFF; CDR3 DNA: TGTGCCAGCAGTCTATCGAGGGACAGTCTGAACACTGAAGCTTTCTTT; clone size: -; D gene: TRBD1; J gene: TRBJ1-1; V gene: TRBV28
CDR3 protein: CASSLGQGNYGYTF; CDR3 DNA: TGTGCCAGCAGTTTGGGACAGGGAAACTATGGCTACACCTTC; clone size: -; D gene: TRBD1; J gene: TRBJ1-2; V gene: TRBV28
CDR3 protein: CAISAGTAKETQYF; CDR3 DNA: TGTGCCATCAGTGCCGGGACAGCCAAAGAGACCCAGTACTTC; clone size: -; D gene: TRBD1; J gene: TRBJ2-5; V gene: TRBV10-3
CDR3 protein: CASSPDRTGSYEQYF; CDR3 DNA: TGCGCCAGCAGCCCGGATCGGACAGGCTCCTACGAGCAGTACTTC; clone size: -; D gene: TRBD1; J gene: TRBJ2-7; V gene: TRBV4-1
CDR3 protein: CASSLGDRVNTEAFF; CDR3 DNA: TGCGCCAGCAGCTTGGGAGACAGGGTGAACACTGAAGCTTTCTTT; clone size: -; D gene: TRBD1; J gene: TRBJ1-1; V gene: TRBV5-1
CDR3 protein: CASTPLGGLNEKLFF; CDR3 DNA: TGCGCCAGCACCCCCTTAGGTGGACTTAATGAAAAACTGTTTTTT; clone size: -; D gene: -; J gene: TRBJ1-4; V gene: TRBV5-1
CDR3 protein: CSGTGNTEAFF; CDR3 DNA: TGCAGCGGTACGGGGAACACTGAAGCTTTCTTT; clone size: -; D gene: -; J gene: TRBJ1-1; V gene: TRBV29-1
CDR3 protein: CASSLAGAFEAFF; CDR3 DNA: TGTGCCAGCAGCTTAGCGGGGGCCTTTGAAGCTTTCTTT; clone size: -; D gene: -; J gene: TRBJ1-1; V gene: TRBV7-2
CDR3 protein: CASSQDMRGTEAFF; CDR3 DNA: TGCGCCAGCAGCCAAGACATGAGAGGTACTGAAGCTTTCTTT; clone size: -; D gene: -; J gene: TRBJ1-1; V gene: TRBV4-3
CDR3 protein: CASIGPGARGYTF; CDR3 DNA: TGTGCCAGCATTGGGCCTGGGGCACGGGGCTACACCTTC; clone size: few; D gene: -; J gene: TRBJ1-2; V gene: TRBV27
CDR3 protein: CASSQGPRGLRTGELFF; CDR3 DNA: TGCGCCAGCAGCCAAGGGCCCCGGGGACTGCGAACCGGGGAGCTGTTTTTT; clone size: -; D gene: -; J gene: TRBJ2-2; V gene: TRBV4-3
CDR3 protein: CASSPRRGNTEAFF; CDR3 DNA: TGTGCCAGCTCACCACGAAGGGGGAACACTGAAGCTTTCTTT; clone size: -; D gene: -; J gene: TRBJ1-1; V gene: TRBV18
CDR3 protein: CASSQEWAGELQETQYF; CDR3 DNA: TGCGCCAGCAGCCAAGAGTGGGCCGGGGAGCTCCAAGAGACCCAGTACTTC; clone size: -; D gene: -; J gene: TRBJ2-5; V gene: TRBV4-3
CDR3 protein: CASSPTGGRDGYTF; CDR3 DNA: TGTGCCAGCAGCCCGACAGGGGGCCGGGATGGCTACACCTTC; clone size: large; D gene: TRBD1; J gene: TRBJ1-2; V gene: TRBV4-2
CDR3 protein: CATSEGTGLSGSQPQHF; CDR3 DNA: TGTGCCACGAGCGAGGGGACTGGCTTATCCGGGAGTCAGCCCCAGCATTTT; clone size: -; D gene: -; J gene: TRBJ1-5; V gene: TRBV6-4
CDR3 protein: CASSAGLAGALYEQYF; CDR3 DNA: TGTGCCAGCAGCGCGGGACTAGCGGGGGCCCTCTACGAGCAGTACTTC; clone size: once; D gene: TRBD2; J gene: TRBJ2-7; V gene: TRBV9
CDR3 protein: CASSENLRNTEAFF; CDR3 DNA: TGTGCCAGCAGTGAAAACTTGCGGAACACTGAAGCTTTCTTT; clone size: -; D gene: -; J gene: TRBJ1-1; V gene: TRBV2
CDR3 protein: CASSFKQGAVHEQYF; CDR3 DNA: TGTGCCAGCAGCTTCAAACAGGGGGCGGTCCACGAGCAGTACTTC; clone size: once; D gene: TRBD1; J gene: TRBJ2-7; V gene: TRBV7-2
CDR3 protein: CASSPTGRNNEQFF; CDR3 DNA: TGTGCCAGCAGCCCGACAGGGCGGAACAATGAGCAGTTCTTC; clone size: -; D gene: TRBD1; J gene: TRBJ2-1; V gene: TRBV27
CDR3 protein: CASSETGFTGELFF; CDR3 DNA: TGTGCCAGCAGTGAGACAGGGTTCACCGGGGAGCTGTTTTTT; clone size: once; D gene: TRBD1; J gene: TRBJ2-2; V gene: TRBV6-1
CDR3 protein: CASSSPQGGNYGYTF; CDR3 DNA: TGTGCCAGTAGTTCCCCCCAGGGAGGGAACTATGGCTACACCTTC; clone size: -; D gene: -; J gene: TRBJ1-2; V gene: TRBV19
CDR3 protein: CASSLEGTVQYF; CDR3 DNA: TGTGCCAGCAGCTTGGAGGGGACGGTGCAGTACTTC; clone size: -; D gene: -; J gene: TRBJ2-7; V gene: TRBV7-6
CDR3 protein: CASNRWTNEKLFF; CDR3 DNA: TGTGCCAGCAACAGATGGACTAATGAAAAACTGTTTTTT; clone size: -; D gene: -; J gene: TRBJ1-4; V gene: TRBV2
CDR3 protein: CSASAREQFF; CDR3 DNA: TGCAGTGCTAGTGCCCGGGAGCAGTTCTTC; clone size: -; D gene: -; J gene: TRBJ2-1; V gene: TRBV20-1
CDR3 protein: CASSPQGQTNEKLFF; CDR3 DNA: TGTGCCAGCAGCCCCCAGGGGCAGACTAATGAAAAACTGTTTTTT; clone size: -; D gene: -; J gene: TRBJ1-4; V gene: TRBV7-2
CDR3 protein: CASSGRRRGYTF; CDR3 DNA: TGTGCCAGCAGCGGGCGGAGACGTGGCTACACCTTC; clone size: -; D gene: -; J gene: TRBJ1-2; V gene: TRBV9
CDR3 protein: CASSFSGQETQYF; CDR3 DNA: TGTGCCAGCAGCTTTAGCGGCCAAGAGACCCAGTACTTC; clone size: -; D gene: -; J gene: TRBJ2-5; V gene: TRBV7-2
CDR3 protein: CASRVTSGPQHF; CDR3 DNA: TGTGCCAGCAGGGTCACGAGTGGGCCCCAGCATTTT; clone size: -; D gene: -; J gene: TRBJ1-5; V gene: TRBV2
CDR3 protein: CASSRGGTNEKLFF; CDR3 DNA: TGTGCCAGCAGCCGAGGGGGCACTAATGAAAAACTGTTTTTT; clone size: -; D gene: TRBD1; J gene: TRBJ1-4; V gene: TRBV7-9
CDR3 protein: CASSRQGHTEAFF; CDR3 DNA: TGTGCCAGCAGTCGACAAGGACATACTGAAGCTTTCTTT; clone size: -; D gene: -; J gene: TRBJ1-1; V gene: TRBV6-1
CDR3 protein: CASSVGADRSSYNSPLHF; CDR3 DNA: TGTGCCAGCAGCGTAGGGGCGGACAGGAGCTCCTATAATTCACCCCTCCACTTT; clone size: once; D gene: TRBD1; J gene: TRBJ1-6; V gene: TRBV9
CDR3 protein: CASSLGQGTGELFF; CDR3 DNA: TGTGCCAGCAGCTTGGGACAGGGGACCGGGGAGCTGTTTTTT; clone size: few; D gene: TRBD1; J gene: TRBJ2-2; V gene: TRBV5-5